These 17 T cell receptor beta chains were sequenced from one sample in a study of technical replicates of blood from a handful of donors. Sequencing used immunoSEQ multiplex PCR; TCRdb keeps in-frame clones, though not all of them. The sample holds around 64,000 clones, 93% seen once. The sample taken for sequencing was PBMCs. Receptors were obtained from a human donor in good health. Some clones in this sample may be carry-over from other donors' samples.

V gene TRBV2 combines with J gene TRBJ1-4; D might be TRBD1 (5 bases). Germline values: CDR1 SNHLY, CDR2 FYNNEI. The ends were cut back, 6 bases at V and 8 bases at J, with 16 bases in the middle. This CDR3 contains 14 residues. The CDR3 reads CASRRSFKGEKLFF. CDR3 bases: TGTGCCAGCAGGAGATCCTTTAAGGGGGAAAAACTGTTTTTT.

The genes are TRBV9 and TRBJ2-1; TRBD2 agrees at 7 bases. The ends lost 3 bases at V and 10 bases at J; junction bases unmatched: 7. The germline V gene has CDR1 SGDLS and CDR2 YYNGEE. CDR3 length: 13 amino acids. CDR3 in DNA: TGTGCCAGCAGCGACTCCTGGGAGGGCGAGCAGTTCTTC. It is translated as CASSDSWEGEQFF.

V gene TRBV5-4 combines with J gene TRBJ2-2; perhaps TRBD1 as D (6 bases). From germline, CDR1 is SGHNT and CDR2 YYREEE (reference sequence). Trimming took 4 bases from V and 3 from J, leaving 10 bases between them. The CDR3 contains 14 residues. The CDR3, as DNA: TGTGCCAGCAGCCTGACAGGCTACACCGGGGAGCTGTTTTTT. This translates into CASSLTGYTGELFF.

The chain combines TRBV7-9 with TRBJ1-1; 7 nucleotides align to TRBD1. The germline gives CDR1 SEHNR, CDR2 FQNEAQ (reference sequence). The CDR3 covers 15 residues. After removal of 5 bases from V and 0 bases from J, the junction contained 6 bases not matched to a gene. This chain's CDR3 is CASSAGQNMNTEAFF. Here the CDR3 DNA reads TGTGCCAGCAGCGCGGGACAGAACATGAACACTGAAGCTTTCTTT.

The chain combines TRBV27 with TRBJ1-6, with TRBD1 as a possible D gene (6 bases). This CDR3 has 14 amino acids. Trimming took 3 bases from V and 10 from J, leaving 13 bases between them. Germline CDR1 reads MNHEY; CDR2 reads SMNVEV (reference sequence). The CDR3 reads CASSFGQGTSPLHF. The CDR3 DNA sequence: TGTGCCAGCAGTTTCGGTCAGGGGACCTCACCCCTCCACTTT.

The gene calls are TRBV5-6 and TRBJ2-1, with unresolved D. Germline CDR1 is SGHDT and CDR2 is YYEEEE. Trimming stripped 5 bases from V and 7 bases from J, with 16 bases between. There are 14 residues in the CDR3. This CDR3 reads CASSRDWMVNEQFF. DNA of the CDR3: TGTGCCAGCAGTCGTGACTGGATGGTGAATGAGCAGTTCTTC.

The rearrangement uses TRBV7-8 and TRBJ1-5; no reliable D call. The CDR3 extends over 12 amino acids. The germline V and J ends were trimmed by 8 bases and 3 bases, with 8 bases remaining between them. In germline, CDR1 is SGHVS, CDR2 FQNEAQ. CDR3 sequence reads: CASRDPNQPQHF. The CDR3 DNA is TGTGCCAGCCGGGATCCCAATCAGCCCCAGCATTTT.

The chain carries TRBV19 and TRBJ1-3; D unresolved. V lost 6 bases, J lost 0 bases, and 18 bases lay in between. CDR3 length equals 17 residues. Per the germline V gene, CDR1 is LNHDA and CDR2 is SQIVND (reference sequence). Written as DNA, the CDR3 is TGTGCCAGTAGCACTAGTGGTCTGCGAAGCTCTGGAAACACCATATATTTT. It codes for CASSTSGLRSSGNTIYF.

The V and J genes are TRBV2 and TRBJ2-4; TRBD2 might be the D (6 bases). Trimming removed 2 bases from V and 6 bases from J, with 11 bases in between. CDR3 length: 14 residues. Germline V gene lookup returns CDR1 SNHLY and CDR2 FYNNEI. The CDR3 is CASSENSLANIQYF. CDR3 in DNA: TGTGCCAGCAGTGAAAATTCACTAGCAAACATTCAGTACTTC.

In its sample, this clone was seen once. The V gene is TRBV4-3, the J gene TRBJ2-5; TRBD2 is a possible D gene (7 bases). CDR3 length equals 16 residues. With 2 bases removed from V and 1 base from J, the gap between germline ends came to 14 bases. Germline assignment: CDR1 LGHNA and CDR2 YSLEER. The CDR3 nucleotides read TGCGCCAGCAGCCAATCCCCCCGGGGGGCCCAAGAGACCCAGTACTTC. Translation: CASSQSPRGAQETQYF.

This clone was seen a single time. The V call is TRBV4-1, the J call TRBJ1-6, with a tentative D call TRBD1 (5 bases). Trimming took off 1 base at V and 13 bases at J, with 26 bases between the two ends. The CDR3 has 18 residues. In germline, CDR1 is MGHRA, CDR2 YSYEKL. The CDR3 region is CASSQGPSGFRGMRPLHF. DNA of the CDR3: TGCGCCAGCAGCCAAGGGCCCTCCGGGTTCCGGGGGATGCGTCCCCTCCACTTT.

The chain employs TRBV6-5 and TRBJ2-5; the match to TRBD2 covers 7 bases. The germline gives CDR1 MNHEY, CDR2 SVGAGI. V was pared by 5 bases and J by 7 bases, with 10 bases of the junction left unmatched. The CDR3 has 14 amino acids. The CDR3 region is CASSRGLEGATQYF. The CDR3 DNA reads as TGTGCCAGCAGTCGTGGACTAGAAGGAGCGACCCAGTACTTC.

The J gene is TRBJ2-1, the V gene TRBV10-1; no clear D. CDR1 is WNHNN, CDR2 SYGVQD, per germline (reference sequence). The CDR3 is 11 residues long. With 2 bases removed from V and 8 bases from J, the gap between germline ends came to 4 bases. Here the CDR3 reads CASSEADEQFF. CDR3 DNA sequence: TGCGCCAGCAGTGAGGCGGATGAGCAGTTCTTC.

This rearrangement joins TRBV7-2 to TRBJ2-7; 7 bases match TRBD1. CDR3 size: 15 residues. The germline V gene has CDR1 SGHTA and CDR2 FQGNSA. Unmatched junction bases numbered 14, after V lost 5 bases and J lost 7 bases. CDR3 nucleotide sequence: TGTGCCAGCAGCCCTCCCTCCCTACAGGGGAGTGAGCAGTACTTC. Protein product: CASSPPSLQGSEQYF.

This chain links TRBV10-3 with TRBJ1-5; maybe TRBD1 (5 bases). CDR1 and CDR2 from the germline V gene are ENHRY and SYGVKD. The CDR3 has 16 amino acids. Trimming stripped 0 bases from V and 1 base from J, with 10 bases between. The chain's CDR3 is CAISESLGGSNQPQHF. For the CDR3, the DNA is TGTGCCATCAGTGAGTCATTGGGGGGGAGCAATCAGCCCCAGCATTTT.

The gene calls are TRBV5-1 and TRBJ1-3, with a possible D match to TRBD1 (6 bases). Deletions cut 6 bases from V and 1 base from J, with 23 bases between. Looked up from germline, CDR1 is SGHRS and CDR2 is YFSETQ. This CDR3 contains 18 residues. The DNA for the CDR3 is TGCGCCAGCAAGTTAGGTACTTCGACAGGCCAATCTGGAAACACCATATATTTT. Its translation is CASKLGTSTGQSGNTIYF.

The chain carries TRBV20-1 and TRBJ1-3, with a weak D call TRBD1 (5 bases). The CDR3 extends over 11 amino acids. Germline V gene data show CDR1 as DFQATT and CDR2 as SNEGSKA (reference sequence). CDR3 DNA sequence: TGCGGGGGGGTCTCTGGAAACACCATATATTTT. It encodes CGGVSGNTIYF.